This TCR beta chain was identified during a study of blood T cell repertoires in COVID-19. This CDR3 spans 16 amino acids. V shed 3 bases and J 6 bases; nucleotides not matched to a gene: 9. The germline gives CDR1 MNHNS, CDR2 SASEGT. Profiling relied on immunoSEQ multiplex PCR, and the TCRdb table lists in-frame clones only, not all of them. The sample holds some 130,000 clones; approximately 81% are singletons and the top ten take roughly 9%. Sequences were obtained from peripheral blood. This clonotype originated in a woman aged 55 to 70 with active or convalescent COVID-19. The chain is built from TRBV6-1 and TRBJ2-1, with 9 nucleotides matching TRBD1. The CDR3 nucleotides are TGTGCCAGCAGTGATCGGGGACAGGGAGGTTCCAATGAGCAGTTCTTC. Translated, it gives CASSDRGQGGSNEQFF.